This T cell receptor beta chain comes out of a study of technical replicates of blood from a few donors. The CDR3 loop spans 15 amino acids. TCRdb's table, derived via immunoSEQ multiplex PCR, lists solely in-frame clones and lacks some. The repertoire consists of about 68,000 clones, with 95% to 97% occurring once and the leading ten covering roughly 0.26%. The specimen sequenced was T cells isolated from PBMCs. The receptor comes from a human donor in good health. The chain has TRBV21-1 and TRBJ2-3; the D call in the table, TRBD2, was not verified against the DNA. TRBV21-1 is tagged as a pseudogene. CDR3 sequence: CASRTQAGCTDTQYF. As DNA, the CDR3 is TGTGCCAGCAGAACCCAAGCGGGGTGCACAGATACGCAGTATTTT.